The TCR beta chain under discussion was sequenced for a study of T-cell memory formation after mild COVID-19 (dated by TCRdb to the early 2020s). Looking at the study overall: TCR sequence clusters from the two donors were found to be largely donor specific. In a couple of donors, T-cell clones that expanded and contracted after mild COVID-19 were tracked by sequencing TCRalpha and TCRbeta repertoires over time. Two young, previously healthy adult volunteers, one female and one male, were included in the cohort.

Results the study describes overall, beyond this receptor: Some responding clones were detected in pre-infection memory, which suggested that pre-existing cross-reactive memory T cells had joined the SARS-CoV-2 response. Only two mild cases were covered in the study, and larger cohorts including severe cases with pre-infection samples were considered necessary. Contracting CD4+ clones turned up mainly in the CM and EM memory subsets, whereas EMRA was where CD8+ clones were enriched. Clones contracting from day 15 to 85 had balanced CD4/CD8 phenotypes, while a second wave expanding from day 15 to 37 was biased towards CD4+. SARS-CoV-2 specificity was not confirmed for the second-wave clones peaking on day 37.

Reads for this sample came from an Illumina NovaSeq 6000. TCRalpha and TCRbeta cDNA libraries were built by 5'RACE with constant-segment primers, adding sample barcodes and unique molecular identifiers. RNA was extracted from every sample with Trizol reagent. Amplification of the libraries took two PCR steps, and the second step added a second sample barcode plus Illumina TruSeq adapters. Sequencing of libraries was performed on an Illumina NovaSeq with 2 x 150 bp paired-end reads. As for how the authors treated the data: Reads were demultiplexed and collapsed into UMI-guided consensus sequences with migec v1.2.7. Using mixcr v2.1.11, UMI consensuses were aligned to TRA and TRB V and J templates and then assembled into clonotypes. Expanded or contracted clonotypes were those called significant by both edgeR and NoisET, with noise models trained on biological replicates. For edgeR calls, a false discovery rate-adjusted p below 0.01 and a log2 fold-change threshold of 1 were applied. As an exploratory analysis of dynamics, max-normalized trajectories of the 1000 most abundant clonotypes were examined by PCA with hierarchical clustering. Separately sequenced CD4+ and CD8+ repertoires were used to assign a CD4 or CD8 phenotype to each responding clone. TCRdb applied fastp at Q25 and MiXCR to the public reads, then kept only in-frame beta chains. Merged by CDR3 protein, the rows form single entries marked with the most common genes and DNA. These V and J calls originate from TCRdb's pipeline instead of the authors' own analysis. This sample gives approximately 390,000 distinct CDR3 sequences in total; 16% of them show up just once. The top ten hold 20% to 25% of the sample.

Ficoll-Paque density gradient centrifugation was the method used to isolate PBMCs. CDR1 and CDR2, looked up from the germline V gene, are SGHTA and FQGNSA. Deletion took 1 base off V and 5 bases off J, with a span of 11 bases between the germline ends. The CDR3 numbers 14 residues from cysteine through phenylalanine. The DNA shown is the 42-base CDR3, in frame from base 1. This clonotype came up a few times. Its antigen target is currently unknown. Per-base qualities were not stored, and no clone one base away is much larger. In this chain, TRBV7-2 is recombined with TRBJ2-5; the D gene cannot be named for sure. Sequenced: PBMCs or a T cell subset sorted from them (not recorded which). The sequence derives from a man aged 18 to 29 who had mild COVID-19 (a few samples of this study predate the infection). The sample titles of this study are shuffled in the database, so cell type and time point are left out; the donor was told from shared clones. The sequence in DNA is TGTGCCAGCAGCTTAGACTCCGTTTCGGAGACCCAGTACTTC. Translated, it gives CASSLDSVSETQYF.